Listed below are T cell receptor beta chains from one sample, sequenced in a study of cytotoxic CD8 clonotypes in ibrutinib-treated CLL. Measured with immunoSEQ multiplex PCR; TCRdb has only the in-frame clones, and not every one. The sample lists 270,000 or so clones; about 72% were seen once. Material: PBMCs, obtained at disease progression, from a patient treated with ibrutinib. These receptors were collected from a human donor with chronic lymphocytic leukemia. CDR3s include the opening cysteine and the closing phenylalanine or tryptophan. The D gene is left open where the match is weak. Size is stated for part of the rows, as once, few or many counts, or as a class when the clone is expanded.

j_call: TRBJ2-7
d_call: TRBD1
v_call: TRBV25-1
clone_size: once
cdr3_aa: CASSETGTGWDEQYF
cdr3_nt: TGTGCCAGCAGTGAGACCGGGACAGGTTGGGACGAGCAGTACTTC

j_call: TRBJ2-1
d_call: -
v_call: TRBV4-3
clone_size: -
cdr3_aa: CASSQLWGSYNEQFF
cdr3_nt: TGCGCCAGCAGCCAACTGTGGGGCTCCTACAATGAGCAGTTCTTC

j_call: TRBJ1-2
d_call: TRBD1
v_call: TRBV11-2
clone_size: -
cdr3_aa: CASSDSGTGRAETNYGYTF
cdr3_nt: TGTGCCAGCAGCGACTCCGGGACAGGGAGGGCCGAGACTAACTATGGCTACACCTTC

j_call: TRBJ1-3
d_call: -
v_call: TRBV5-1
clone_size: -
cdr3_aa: CASSLVGGRTGNTIYF
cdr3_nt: TGCGCCAGCAGCCTGGTAGGGGGGCGAACTGGAAACACCATATATTTT

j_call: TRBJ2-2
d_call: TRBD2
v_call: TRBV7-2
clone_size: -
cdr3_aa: CASSLASGLAGGTGELFF
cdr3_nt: TGTGCCAGCAGCTTAGCGTCGGGACTAGCGGGTGGGACCGGGGAGCTGTTTTTT

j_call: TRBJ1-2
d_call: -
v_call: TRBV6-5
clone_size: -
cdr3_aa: CASSYRASLTGGYTF
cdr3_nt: TGTGCCAGCAGTTATAGGGCTTCCCTAACGGGGGGCTACACCTTC

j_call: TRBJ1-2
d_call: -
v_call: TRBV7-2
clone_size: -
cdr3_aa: CASSLVRDKTYGYTF
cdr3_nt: TGTGCCAGCAGCTTGGTACGGGACAAAACCTATGGCTACACCTTC

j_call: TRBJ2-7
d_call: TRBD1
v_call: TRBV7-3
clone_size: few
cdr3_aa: CASSPSPDRDEQYF
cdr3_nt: TGTGCCAGCAGCCCCTCCCCGGACAGGGACGAGCAGTACTTC

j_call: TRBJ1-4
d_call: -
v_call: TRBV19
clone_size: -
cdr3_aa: CASRFGAKLFF
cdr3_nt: TGTGCCAGTAGGTTTGGAGCAAAACTGTTTTTT

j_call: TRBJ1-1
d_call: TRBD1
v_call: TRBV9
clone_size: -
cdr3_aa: CASSVGGGGEAFF
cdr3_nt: TGTGCCAGCAGCGTAGGAGGGGGCGGTGAAGCTTTCTTT

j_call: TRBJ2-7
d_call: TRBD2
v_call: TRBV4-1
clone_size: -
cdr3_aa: CASSHGLAGEQYF
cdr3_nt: TGCGCCAGCAGCCATGGACTAGCGGGGGAGCAGTACTTC

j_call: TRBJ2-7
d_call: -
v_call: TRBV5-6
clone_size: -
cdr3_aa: CASSLELSGEQYF
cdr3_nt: TGTGCCAGCAGCTTGGAACTGTCGGGCGAGCAGTACTTC

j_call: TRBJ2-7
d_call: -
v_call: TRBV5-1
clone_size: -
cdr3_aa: CASRDTSTYEQYF
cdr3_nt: TGCGCCAGCCGGGACACGAGTACCTACGAGCAGTACTTC

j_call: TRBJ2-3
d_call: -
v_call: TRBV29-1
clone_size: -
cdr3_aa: CSLSSGFADTQYF
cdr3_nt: TGCAGCTTATCATCAGGTTTTGCAGATACGCAGTATTTT

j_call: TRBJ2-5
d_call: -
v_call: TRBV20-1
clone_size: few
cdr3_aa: CSADWLGTQYF
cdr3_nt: TGCAGTGCGGACTGGCTGGGCACCCAGTACTTC

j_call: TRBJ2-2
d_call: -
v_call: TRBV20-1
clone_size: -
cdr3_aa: CSAMFPGELFF
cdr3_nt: TGCAGTGCTATGTTCCCCGGGGAGCTGTTTTTT

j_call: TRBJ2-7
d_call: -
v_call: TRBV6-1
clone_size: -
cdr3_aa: CAGGQTGTSSYEQYF
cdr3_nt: TGTGCCGGTGGGCAGACCGGGACGAGCTCCTACGAGCAGTACTTC

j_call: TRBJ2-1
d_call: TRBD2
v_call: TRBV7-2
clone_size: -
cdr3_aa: CASSFVGTSSYNEQFF
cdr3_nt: TGTGCCAGCAGCTTTGTCGGGACTAGCTCCTACAATGAGCAGTTCTTC

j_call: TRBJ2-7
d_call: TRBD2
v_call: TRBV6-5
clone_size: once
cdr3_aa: CASSRAGGAYEQYF
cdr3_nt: TGTGCCAGCAGTCGAGCGGGGGGCGCCTACGAGCAGTACTTC

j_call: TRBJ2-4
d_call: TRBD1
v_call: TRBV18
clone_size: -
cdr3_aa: CASSSGQESTKNIQYF
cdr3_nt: TGTGCCAGCTCATCGGGACAGGAAAGCACCAAAAACATTCAGTACTTC

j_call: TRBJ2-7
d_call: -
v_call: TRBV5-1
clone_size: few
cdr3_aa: CAGCEQYF
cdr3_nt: TGCGCAGGCTGCGAGCAGTACTTC

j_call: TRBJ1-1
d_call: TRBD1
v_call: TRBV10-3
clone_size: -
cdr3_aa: CAIRPGTVLNTEAFF
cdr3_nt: TGTGCCATCCGTCCCGGGACAGTTTTAAACACTGAAGCTTTCTTT

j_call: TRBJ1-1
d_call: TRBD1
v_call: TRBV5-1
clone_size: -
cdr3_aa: CASSFRDSYLDTEAFF
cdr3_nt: TGCGCCAGCAGCTTCCGGGACAGTTATTTGGACACTGAAGCTTTCTTT

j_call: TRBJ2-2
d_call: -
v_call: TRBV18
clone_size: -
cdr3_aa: CASSPSGGGGDTGELFF
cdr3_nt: TGTGCCAGCTCACCAAGCGGCGGAGGGGGCGACACCGGGGAGCTGTTTTTT

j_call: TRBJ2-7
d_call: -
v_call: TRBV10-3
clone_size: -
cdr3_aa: CAISESWGLDFYEQYF
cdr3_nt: TGTGCCATCAGTGAGTCTTGGGGACTCGATTTTTACGAGCAGTACTTC

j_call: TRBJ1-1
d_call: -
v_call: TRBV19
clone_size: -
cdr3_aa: CASSLWTHSDPAFF
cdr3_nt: TGTGCCAGTAGTTTATGGACACATTCTGATCCAGCTTTCTTT

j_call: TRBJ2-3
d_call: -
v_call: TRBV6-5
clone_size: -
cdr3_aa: CASGTPRDTQYF
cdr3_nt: TGTGCCAGCGGGACGCCCCGGGATACGCAGTATTTT

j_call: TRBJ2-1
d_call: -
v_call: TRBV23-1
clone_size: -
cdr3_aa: CASSQSGGGMQFF
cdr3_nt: TGCGCCAGCAGTCAATCTGGGGGCGGGATGCAGTTCTTC

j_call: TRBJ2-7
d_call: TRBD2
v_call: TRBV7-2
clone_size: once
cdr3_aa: CASSLRGLAPEQYF
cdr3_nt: TGTGCCAGCAGCCTTCGCGGACTAGCGCCCGAGCAGTACTTC

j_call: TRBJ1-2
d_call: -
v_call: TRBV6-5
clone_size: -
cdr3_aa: CASSYSRGGYTF
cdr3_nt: TGTGCCAGCAGTTACTCAAGGGGGGGCTACACCTTC

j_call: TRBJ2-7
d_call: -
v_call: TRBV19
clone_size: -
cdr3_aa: CASEDTGRDEQYF
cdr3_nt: TGTGCCAGTGAGGACACAGGGAGGGACGAGCAGTACTTC

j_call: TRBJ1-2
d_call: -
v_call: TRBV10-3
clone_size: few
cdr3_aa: CAIRKEVDYGYTF
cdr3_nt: TGTGCCATCAGGAAGGAGGTTGACTATGGCTACACCTTC

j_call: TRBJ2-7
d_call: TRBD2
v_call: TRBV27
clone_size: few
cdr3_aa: CASRPGLEPTEQYF
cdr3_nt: TGTGCCAGCAGGCCGGGACTAGAGCCTACTGAGCAGTACTTC

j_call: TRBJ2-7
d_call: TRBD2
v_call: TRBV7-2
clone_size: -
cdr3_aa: CASSRGLAGTPEQYF
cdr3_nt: TGTGCCAGCAGCAGGGGACTAGCGGGAACTCCCGAGCAGTACTTC

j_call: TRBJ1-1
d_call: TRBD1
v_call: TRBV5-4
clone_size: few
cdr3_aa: CASSSGQGRVTEAFF
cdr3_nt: TGTGCCAGCAGCTCGGGACAGGGTCGTGTCACTGAAGCTTTCTTT

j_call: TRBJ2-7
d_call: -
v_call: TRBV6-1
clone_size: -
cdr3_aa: CASSRLGGDYEQYF
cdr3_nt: TGTGCCAGCAGTCGCTTGGGGGGCGACTACGAGCAGTACTTC

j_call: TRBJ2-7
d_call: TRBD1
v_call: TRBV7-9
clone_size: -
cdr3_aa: CASSFLQGARAYEQYF
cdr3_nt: TGTGCCAGCAGCTTCCTACAGGGGGCGCGGGCCTACGAGCAGTACTTC

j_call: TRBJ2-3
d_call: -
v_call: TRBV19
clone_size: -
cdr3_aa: CASSKRDTDTQYF
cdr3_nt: TGTGCCAGTAGTAAGCGCGACACAGATACGCAGTATTTT

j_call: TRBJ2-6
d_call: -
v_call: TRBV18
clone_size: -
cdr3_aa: CASSREVSGSGANVLTF
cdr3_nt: TGTGCCAGCTCACGTGAGGTTTCGGGATCTGGGGCCAACGTCCTGACTTTC

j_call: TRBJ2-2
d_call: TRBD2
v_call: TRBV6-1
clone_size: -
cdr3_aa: CASRLAGDTGELFF
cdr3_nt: TGTGCCAGCCGACTAGCGGGGGACACCGGGGAGCTGTTTTTT

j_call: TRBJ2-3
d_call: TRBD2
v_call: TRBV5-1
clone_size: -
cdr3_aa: CASSFGFSGDSTDTQYF
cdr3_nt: TGCGCCAGCAGCTTCGGATTTAGCGGGGATAGCACAGATACGCAGTATTTT

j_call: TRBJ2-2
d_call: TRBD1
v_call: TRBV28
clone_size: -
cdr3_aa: CASSLGQGYPGELFF
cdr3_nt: TGTGCCAGCAGTTTGGGACAGGGGTATCCCGGGGAGCTGTTTTTT

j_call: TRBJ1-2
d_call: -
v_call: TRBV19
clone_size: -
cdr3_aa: CASRDRYYGYTF
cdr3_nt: TGTGCCAGTAGAGACAGGTACTATGGCTACACCTTC

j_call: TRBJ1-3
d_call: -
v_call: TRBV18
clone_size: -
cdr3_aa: CASSPGDVSGNTIYF
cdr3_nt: TGTGCCAGCTCACCAGGGGATGTCTCTGGAAACACCATATATTTT

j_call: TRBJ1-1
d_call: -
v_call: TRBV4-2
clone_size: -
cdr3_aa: CASTEQGEPAEAFF
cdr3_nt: TGTGCCAGCACCGAACAGGGCGAACCCGCTGAAGCTTTCTTT

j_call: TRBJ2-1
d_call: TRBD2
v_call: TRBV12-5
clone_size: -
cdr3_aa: CASGLGTSGRWSEQFF
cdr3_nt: TGTGCTAGTGGCTTAGGGACTAGCGGGAGATGGAGTGAGCAGTTCTTC

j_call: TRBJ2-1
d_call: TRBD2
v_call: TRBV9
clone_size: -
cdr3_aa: CASSVSGRFYNEQFF
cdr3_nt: TGTGCCAGCAGCGTTTCCGGGAGGTTCTACAATGAGCAGTTCTTC

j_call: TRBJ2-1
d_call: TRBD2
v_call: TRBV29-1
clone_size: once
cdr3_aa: CSVEGTSGGPHNEQFF
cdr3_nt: TGCAGCGTTGAGGGGACTAGCGGGGGCCCTCACAATGAGCAGTTCTTC

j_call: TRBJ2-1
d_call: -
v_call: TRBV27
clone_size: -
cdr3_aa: CASSLGGAGNEQFF
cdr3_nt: TGTGCCAGCAGTTTAGGAGGCGCCGGGAATGAGCAGTTCTTC

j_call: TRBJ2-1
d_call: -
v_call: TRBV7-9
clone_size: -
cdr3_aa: CASSLRLTGLYNEQFF
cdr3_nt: TGTGCCAGCAGCTTGAGGTTGACAGGATTATACAATGAGCAGTTCTTC